This is a list of T cell receptor beta chains from one sample in a study of T cell changes during pregnancy in multiple sclerosis. The table came from immunoSEQ multiplex PCR; TCRdb's copy has only in-frame clones and leaves some out. Among about 15,000 clones listed, more than 70% were seen once. Specimen: CD8+ T cells from peripheral blood mononuclear cells, collected in the third trimester of pregnancy. The receptors here all came from a female donor in good health, enrolled as a control in a pregnancy study. CDR3s include the opening cysteine and the closing phenylalanine or tryptophan. D genes are given only for firm matches. The listing skips clone size in some rows; elsewhere it reads once, few, many or a size class.

V gene	J gene	clone size	D gene	CDR3 DNA	CDR3 protein
TRBV5-4	TRBJ2-1	-	-	TGTGCCAGCAGCTCGACTTCCTCTGAGCAGTTCTTC	CASSSTSSEQFF
TRBV9	TRBJ1-2	-	TRBD1	TGTGCCAGCAGCCCACCGGGACAGGGAACTGCCGACTACACCTTC	CASSPPGQGTADYTF
TRBV27	TRBJ1-2	-	TRBD1	TGTGCCAGCAGAACCGGGACAGATGGCTACACCTTC	CASRTGTDGYTF
TRBV11-2	TRBJ1-2	-	-	TGTGCCAGCAGCTTAGCCCAGCGTGGGGGCGATGGCTACACCTTC	CASSLAQRGGDGYTF
TRBV5-4	TRBJ2-4	-	-	TGTGCCAGCAGCCTTCCCGAGGAGGGAAAAAACATTCAGTACTTC	CASSLPEEGKNIQYF
TRBV27	TRBJ2-2	once	TRBD1	TGTGCCAGCAGTGGACAGGAGATTTCCGGGGAGCTGTTTTTT	CASSGQEISGELFF
TRBV19	TRBJ2-7	-	-	TGTGCCAGTAGTTTAATGGGACTCGACGACGAGCAGTACTTC	CASSLMGLDDEQYF
TRBV30	TRBJ2-7	-	-	TGTGCCTACTATGATGTTCCCTACGAGCAGTACTTC	CAYYDVPYEQYF
TRBV16	TRBJ1-2	-	TRBD1	TGTGCCAGCAGCCCCGGGGACAGGTCTGGCTACACCTTC	CASSPGDRSGYTF
TRBV7-9	TRBJ2-2	once	TRBD2	TGTGCCAGCAGCTTAGCCTGGCTAGCGGGAGGGACGAACACCGGGGAGCTGTTTTTT	CASSLAWLAGGTNTGELFF
TRBV7-2	TRBJ2-2	-	-	TGTGCCAGCAGCTTAGGCGGCGGCAGTCCGGAGGACGGGGAGCTGTTTTTT	CASSLGGGSPEDGELFF
TRBV19	TRBJ1-4	-	-	TGTGCCAGTAGTGCCGGCGAAGCGCACGTAGAAAAACTGTTTTTT	CASSAGEAHVEKLFF
TRBV14	TRBJ2-7	-	-	TGTGCCAGCAGCCAAGGAAACGGCTACGAGCAGTACTTC	CASSQGNGYEQYF
TRBV4-1	TRBJ1-5	-	-	TGCGCCAGCAGCCCCGCTCGGGGGGGGGCTGGGACTGTTGGCAATCAGCCCCAGCATTTT	CASSPARGGAGTVGNQPQHF
TRBV6-4	TRBJ1-1	few	-	TGTGCCAGCAGTGACCGCGCTAACACTGAAGCTTTCTTT	CASSDRANTEAFF
TRBV11-2	TRBJ1-1	-	-	TGTGCCAGCAGCTTAGCCATGGACAGAGAAGCTTTCTTT	CASSLAMDREAFF
TRBV7-9	TRBJ1-4	-	-	TGTGCCAGCAGCCCCGGGGTTCCGGCTAATGAAAAACTGTTTTTT	CASSPGVPANEKLFF
TRBV9	TRBJ2-7	-	TRBD2	TGTGCCAGCAGCGCCGGACTAGCGGCCTACGAGCAGTACTTC	CASSAGLAAYEQYF
TRBV7-9	TRBJ2-7	-	TRBD2	TGTGCCAGCAGCGGTCTAGCGGGGCACTCCTACGAGCAGTACTTC	CASSGLAGHSYEQYF
TRBV4-3	TRBJ2-5	-	TRBD2	TGCGCCAGCAGCCAAGACCTTAGCGGGGGGTTGTTAGAAGAGACCCAGTACTTC	CASSQDLSGGLLEETQYF
TRBV6-1	TRBJ1-2	-	-	TGTGCCAGCAGTCTGTCCCAGGGGCCTATCTATGGCTACACCTTC	CASSLSQGPIYGYTF
TRBV18	TRBJ2-5	-	TRBD2	TGTGCCAGCTCACTCCAGCTAGCGGGAGGAGTCGGGGAGACCCAGTACTTC	CASSLQLAGGVGETQYF
TRBV9	TRBJ2-1	-	TRBD2	TGTGCCAGCAGCGTATCGGCTAGCGGGGAAGGCGAGCAGTTCTTC	CASSVSASGEGEQFF
TRBV5-1	TRBJ2-7	-	TRBD1	TGCGCCAGCAGCTTGACCACAGGGGGGACGACCTACGAGCAGTACTTC	CASSLTTGGTTYEQYF
TRBV2	TRBJ2-2	-	TRBD2	TGTGCCAGCAGGGGGACTAGCGGGGCGCCTCATTCCGGGGAGCTGTTTTTT	CASRGTSGAPHSGELFF
TRBV15	TRBJ2-5	-	TRBD2	TGTGCCACCAGCAGAGAATCGGCGGGGGAACAAGAGACCCAGTACTTC	CATSRESAGEQETQYF
TRBV7-9	TRBJ2-7	few	TRBD1	TGTGCCAGCAGCTACACCCCCGGGACAGGGGACGTCTACGAGCAGTACTTC	CASSYTPGTGDVYEQYF
TRBV30	TRBJ2-3	-	-	TGTGCCTGGGATCGGGTTGGCACAGATACGCAGTATTTT	CAWDRVGTDTQYF
TRBV6-1	TRBJ1-2	few	TRBD1	TGTGCCAGCAGTGTCTCCGGGGACAGCTCAGCTAACTATGGCTACACCTTC	CASSVSGDSSANYGYTF
TRBV27	TRBJ1-2	-	TRBD1	TGTGCCAGCAGGAAGACAGGGGGCGGCTATGGCTACACCTTC	CASRKTGGGYGYTF
TRBV15	TRBJ2-1	-	-	TGTGCCACCAGCATTGATGAGGTGGCCTACAATGAGCAGTTCTTC	CATSIDEVAYNEQFF
TRBV15	TRBJ1-5	few	TRBD1	TGTGCCACCGGGACAGGAAATCAGCCCCAGCATTTT	CATGTGNQPQHF
TRBV29-1	TRBJ2-7	once	TRBD2	TGCAGCGTTGACGGGACTAGCTCGGGCGAGCAGTACTTC	CSVDGTSSGEQYF
TRBV15	TRBJ2-1	-	-	TGTGCCACCAGCAGGGGACTCGCCGATGAGCAGTTCTTC	CATSRGLADEQFF
TRBV29-1	TRBJ1-1	once	-	TGCAGCGTTCGCGCCAAGGGGTTATTTGAAGCTTTCTTT	CSVRAKGLFEAFF
TRBV13	TRBJ2-7	medium-sized	-	TGTGCCAGCAGCTTATACCGGCAGGCAGTAGTCTACGAGCAGTACTTC	CASSLYRQAVVYEQYF
TRBV30	TRBJ2-1	-	TRBD2	TGTGCCTGGAACGGTCCGGGACTAGCCGACAGCTCCTACAATGAGCAGTTCTTC	CAWNGPGLADSSYNEQFF
TRBV7-9	TRBJ2-1	-	-	TGTGCCAGCAGCTTAGGTTTTGAGTTGGATGAGCAGTTCTTC	CASSLGFELDEQFF
TRBV9	TRBJ2-6	-	-	TGTGCCAGCAGCGTAGAATCGGGGGCTGGGGCCAACGTCCTGACTTTC	CASSVESGAGANVLTF
TRBV28	TRBJ1-4	-	TRBD1	TGTGCCAGCAGTTTCCAGGGGGCGAATGAAAAACTGTTTTTT	CASSFQGANEKLFF
TRBV11-3	TRBJ2-1	-	TRBD2	TGTGCCAGCAGCGCGACTAGCGGGAGTGTTGGTGAGCAGTTCTTC	CASSATSGSVGEQFF
TRBV19	TRBJ2-7	once	-	TGTGCCAGTAGTATAGGGAACCGGGACATTCCCATTTACGAGCAGTACTTC	CASSIGNRDIPIYEQYF